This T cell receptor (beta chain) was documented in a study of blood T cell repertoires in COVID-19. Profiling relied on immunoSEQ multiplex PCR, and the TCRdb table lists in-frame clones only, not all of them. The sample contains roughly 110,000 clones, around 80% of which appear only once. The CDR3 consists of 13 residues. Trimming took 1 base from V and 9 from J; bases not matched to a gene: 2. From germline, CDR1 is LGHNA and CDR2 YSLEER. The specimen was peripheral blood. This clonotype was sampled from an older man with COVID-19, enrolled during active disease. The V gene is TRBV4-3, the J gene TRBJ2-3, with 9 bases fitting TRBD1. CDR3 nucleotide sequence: TGCGCCAGCAGCCAAGGAGACAGGGGGACGCAGTATTTT. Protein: CASSQGDRGTQYF.